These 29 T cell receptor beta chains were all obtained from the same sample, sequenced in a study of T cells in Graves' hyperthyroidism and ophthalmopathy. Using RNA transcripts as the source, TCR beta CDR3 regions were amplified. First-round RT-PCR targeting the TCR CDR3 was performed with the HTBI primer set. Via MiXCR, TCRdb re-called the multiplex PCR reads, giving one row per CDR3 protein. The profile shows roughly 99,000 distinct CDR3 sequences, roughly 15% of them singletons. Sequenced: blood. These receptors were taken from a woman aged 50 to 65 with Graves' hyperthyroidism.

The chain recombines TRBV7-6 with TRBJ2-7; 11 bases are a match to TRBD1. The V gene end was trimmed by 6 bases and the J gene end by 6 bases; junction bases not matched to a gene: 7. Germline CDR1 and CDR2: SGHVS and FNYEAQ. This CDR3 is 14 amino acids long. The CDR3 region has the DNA TGTGCCAGCAGACCTCCGGGACAGGGGGTCGAGCAGTACTTC. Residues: CASRPPGQGVEQYF.

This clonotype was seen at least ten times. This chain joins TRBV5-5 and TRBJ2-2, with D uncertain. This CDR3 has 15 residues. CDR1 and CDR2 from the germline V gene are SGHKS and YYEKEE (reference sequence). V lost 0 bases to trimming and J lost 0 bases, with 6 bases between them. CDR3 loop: CASSLGHPNTGELFF. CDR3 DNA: TGTGCCAGCAGCTTGGGACACCCGAACACCGGGGAGCTGTTTTTT.

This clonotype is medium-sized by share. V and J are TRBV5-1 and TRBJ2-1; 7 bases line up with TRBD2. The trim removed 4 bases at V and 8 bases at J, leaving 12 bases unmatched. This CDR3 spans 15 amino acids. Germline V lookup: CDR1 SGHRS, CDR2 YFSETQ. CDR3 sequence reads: CASSPGLSRDDEQFF. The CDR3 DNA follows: TGCGCCAGCAGCCCGGGACTATCTCGGGACGATGAGCAGTTCTTC.

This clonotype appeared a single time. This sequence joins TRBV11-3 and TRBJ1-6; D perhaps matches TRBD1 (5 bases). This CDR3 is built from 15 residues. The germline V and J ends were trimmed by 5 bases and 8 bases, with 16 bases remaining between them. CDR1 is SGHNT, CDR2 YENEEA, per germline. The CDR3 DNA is TGTGCCAGCAGCCACCGACCCCGGGGCGATTCACCCCTCCACTTT. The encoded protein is CASSHRPRGDSPLHF.

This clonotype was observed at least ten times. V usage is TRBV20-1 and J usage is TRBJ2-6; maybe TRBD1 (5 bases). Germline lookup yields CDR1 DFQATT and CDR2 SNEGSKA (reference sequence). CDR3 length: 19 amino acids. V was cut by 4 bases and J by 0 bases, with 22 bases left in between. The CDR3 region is CSATPVLETANSGANVLTF. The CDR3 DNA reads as TGCAGTGCTACCCCCGTGTTGGAGACAGCAAACTCTGGGGCCAACGTCCTGACTTTC.

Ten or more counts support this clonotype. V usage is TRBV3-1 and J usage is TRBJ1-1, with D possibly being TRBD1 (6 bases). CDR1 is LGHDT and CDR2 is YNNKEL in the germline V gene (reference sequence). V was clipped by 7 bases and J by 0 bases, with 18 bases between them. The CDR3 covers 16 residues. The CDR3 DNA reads TGTGCCAGCAAGGTGGGGGGGCCGGCCATGAACACTGAAGCTTTCTTT. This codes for CASKVGGPAMNTEAFF.

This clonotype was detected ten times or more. CDR3 sequence (DNA): TGTGCCAGCTCACCATTTGACAACTCTGGAAACACCATATATTTT. It translates to CASSPFDNSGNTIYF. The V gene is TRBV18, the J gene TRBJ1-3; no firm D call. The CDR3 spans 15 residues. Germline V gene sequence: CDR1 KGHSH, CDR2 LQKENI. Trimming pared 2 bases from V and 0 bases from J, leaving 8 bases between.

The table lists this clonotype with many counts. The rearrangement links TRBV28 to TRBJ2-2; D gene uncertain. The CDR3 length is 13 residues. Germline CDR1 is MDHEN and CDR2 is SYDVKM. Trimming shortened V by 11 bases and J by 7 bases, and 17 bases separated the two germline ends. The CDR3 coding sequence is TGTGCCGGTGGGTCTGCCGCTGGCGGGGAGCTGTTTTTT. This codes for CAGGSAAGGELFF.

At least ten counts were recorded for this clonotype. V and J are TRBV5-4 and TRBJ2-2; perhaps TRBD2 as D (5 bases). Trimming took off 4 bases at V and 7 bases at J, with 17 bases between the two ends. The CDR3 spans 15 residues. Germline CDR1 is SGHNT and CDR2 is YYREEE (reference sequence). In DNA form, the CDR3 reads TGTGCCAGCAGCGAGGGCCCGGTGGACGTCGGGGAGCTGTTTTTT. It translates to CASSEGPVDVGELFF. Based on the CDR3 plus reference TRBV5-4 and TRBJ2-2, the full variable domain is ETGVTQSPTHLIKTRGQQVTLRCSSQSGHNTVSWYQQALGQGPQFIFQYYREEENGRGNFPPRFSGLQFPNYSSELNVNALELDDSALYLCASSEGPVDVGELFFGEGSRLTVL.

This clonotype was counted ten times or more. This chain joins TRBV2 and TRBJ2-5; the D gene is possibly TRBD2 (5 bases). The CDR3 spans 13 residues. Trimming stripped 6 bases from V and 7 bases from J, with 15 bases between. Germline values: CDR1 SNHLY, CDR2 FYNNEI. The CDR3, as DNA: TGTGCCAGCAGAAGACCTGAGGGCGGGACCCAGTACTTC. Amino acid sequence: CASRRPEGGTQYF.

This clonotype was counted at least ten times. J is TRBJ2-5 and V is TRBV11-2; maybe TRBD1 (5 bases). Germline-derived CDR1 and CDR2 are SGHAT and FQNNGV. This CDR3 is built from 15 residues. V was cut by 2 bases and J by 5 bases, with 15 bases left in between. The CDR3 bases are TGTGCCAGCAGCTTAATAAGGGGAAGGAGCGAGACCCAGTACTTC. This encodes CASSLIRGRSETQYF.

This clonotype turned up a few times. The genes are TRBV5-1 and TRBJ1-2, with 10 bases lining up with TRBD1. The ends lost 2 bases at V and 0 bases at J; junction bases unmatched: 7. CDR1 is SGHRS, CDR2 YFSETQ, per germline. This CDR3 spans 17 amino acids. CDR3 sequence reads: CASSFPGQGLANYGYTF. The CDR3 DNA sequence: TGCGCCAGCAGCTTCCCGGGACAGGGGTTAGCTAACTATGGCTACACCTTC.

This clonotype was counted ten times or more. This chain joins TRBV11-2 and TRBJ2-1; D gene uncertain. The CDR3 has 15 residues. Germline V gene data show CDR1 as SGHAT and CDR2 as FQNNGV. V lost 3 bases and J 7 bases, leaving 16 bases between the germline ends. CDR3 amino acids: CASSFTATPDNEQFF. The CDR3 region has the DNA TGTGCCAGCAGCTTCACAGCGACTCCAGATAATGAGCAGTTCTTC.

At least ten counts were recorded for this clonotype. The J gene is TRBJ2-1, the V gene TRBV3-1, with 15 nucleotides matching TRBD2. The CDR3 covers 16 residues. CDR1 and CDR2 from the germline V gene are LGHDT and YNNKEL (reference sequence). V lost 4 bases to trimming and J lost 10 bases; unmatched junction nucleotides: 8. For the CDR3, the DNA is TGTGCCAGCAGCCTCGGACTAGCGGGAGGGCGGACCGAGCAGTTCTTC. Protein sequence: CASSLGLAGGRTEQFF.

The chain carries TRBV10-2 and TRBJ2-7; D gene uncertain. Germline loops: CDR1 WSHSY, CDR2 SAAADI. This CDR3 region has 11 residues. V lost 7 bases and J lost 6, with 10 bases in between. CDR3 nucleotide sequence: TGCGCCAGCACTGAAGGTCCCGAGCAGTACTTC. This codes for CASTEGPEQYF.

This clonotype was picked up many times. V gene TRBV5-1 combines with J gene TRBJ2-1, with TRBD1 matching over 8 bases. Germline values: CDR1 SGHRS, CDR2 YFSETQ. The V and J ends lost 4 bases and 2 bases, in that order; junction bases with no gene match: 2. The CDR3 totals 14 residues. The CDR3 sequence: CASSLGQAYNEQFF. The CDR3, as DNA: TGCGCCAGCAGCCTGGGACAGGCCTACAATGAGCAGTTCTTC.

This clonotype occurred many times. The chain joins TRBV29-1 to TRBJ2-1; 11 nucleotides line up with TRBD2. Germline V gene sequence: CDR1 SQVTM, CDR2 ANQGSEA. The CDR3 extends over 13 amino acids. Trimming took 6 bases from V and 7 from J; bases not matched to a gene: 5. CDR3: CSVIAGGPNEQFF. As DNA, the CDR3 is TGCAGCGTCATAGCGGGAGGGCCGAATGAGCAGTTCTTC.

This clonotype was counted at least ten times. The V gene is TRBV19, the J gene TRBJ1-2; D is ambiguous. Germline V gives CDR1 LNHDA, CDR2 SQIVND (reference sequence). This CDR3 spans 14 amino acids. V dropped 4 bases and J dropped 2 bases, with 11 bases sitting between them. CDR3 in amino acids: CASSTPRRNYGYTF. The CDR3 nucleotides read TGTGCCAGTAGTACGCCTCGGCGGAACTATGGCTACACCTTC.

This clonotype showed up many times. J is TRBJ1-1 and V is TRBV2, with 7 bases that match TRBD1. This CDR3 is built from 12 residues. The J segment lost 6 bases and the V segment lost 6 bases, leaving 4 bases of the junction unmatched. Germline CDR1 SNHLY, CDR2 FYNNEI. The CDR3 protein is CASRWDSPEAFF. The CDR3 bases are TGTGCCAGCAGGTGGGACAGCCCTGAAGCTTTCTTT. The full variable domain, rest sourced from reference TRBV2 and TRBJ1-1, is EPEVTQTPSHQVTQMGQEVILRCVPISNHLYFYWYRQILGQKVEFLVSFYNNEISEKSEIFDDQFSVERPDGSNFTLKIRSTKLEDSAMYFCASRWDSPEAFFGQGTRLTVV.

CDR3 sequence reads: CSARVSNQRNTEAFF. In nucleotides, the CDR3 is TGCAGTGCTAGAGTTAGCAACCAGAGGAACACTGAAGCTTTCTTT. This rearrangement joins TRBV20-1 to TRBJ1-1; D gene unclear. Germline CDR1 DFQATT, CDR2 SNEGSKA (reference sequence). The V and J ends lost 1 base and 1 base respectively, with 13 bases between them. This CDR3 has 15 residues.

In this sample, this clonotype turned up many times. In nucleotides, the CDR3 is TGTGCCAGCAGCTCTCCCGCAGATACGCAGTATTTT. Protein product: CASSSPADTQYF. The rearrangement uses TRBV7-9 and TRBJ2-3; no reliable D call. The V end lost 4 bases, the J end lost 4 bases, and 6 bases lay between the germline ends. CDR3 size: 12 residues. From germline, CDR1 is SEHNR and CDR2 FQNEAQ (reference sequence). Full variable domain (outside the CDR3, taken from reference TRBV7-9 and TRBJ2-3): DTGVSQNPRHKITKRGQNVTFRCDPISEHNRLYWYRQTLGQGPEFLTYFQNEAQLEKSRLLSDRFSAERPKGSFSTLEIQRTEQGDSAMYLCASSSPADTQYFGPGTRLTVL.

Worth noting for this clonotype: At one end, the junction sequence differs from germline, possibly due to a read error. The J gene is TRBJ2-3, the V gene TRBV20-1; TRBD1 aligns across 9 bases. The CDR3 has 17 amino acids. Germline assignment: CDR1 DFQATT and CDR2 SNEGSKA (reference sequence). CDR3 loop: CSARDRGGRRRTDTQYF. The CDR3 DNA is TGCAGTGCCAGAGACAGGGGGGGCCGGAGGAGGACAGATACGCAGTATTTT.

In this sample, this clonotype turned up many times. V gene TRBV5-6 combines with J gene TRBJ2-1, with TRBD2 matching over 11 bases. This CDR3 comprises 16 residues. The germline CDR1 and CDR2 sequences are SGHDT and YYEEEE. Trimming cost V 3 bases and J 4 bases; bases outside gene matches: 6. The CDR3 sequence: CASSSLAGGFYNEQFF. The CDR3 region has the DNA TGTGCCAGCAGCTCATTAGCGGGAGGGTTTTACAATGAGCAGTTCTTC.

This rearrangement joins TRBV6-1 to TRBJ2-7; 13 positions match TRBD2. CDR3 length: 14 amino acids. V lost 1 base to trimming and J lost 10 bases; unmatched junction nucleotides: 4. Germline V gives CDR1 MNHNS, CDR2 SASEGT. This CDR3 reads CASSEGLAGGDQYF. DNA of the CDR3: TGTGCCAGCAGTGAAGGACTAGCGGGAGGCGACCAGTACTTC.

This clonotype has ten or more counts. The CDR3 spells CASSYQRASTEAFF. The DNA for the CDR3 is TGTGCCAGCAGCTACCAGCGGGCCTCCACTGAAGCTTTCTTT. The chain employs TRBV7-9 and TRBJ1-1; D not certain. Germline V lookup: CDR1 SEHNR, CDR2 FQNEAQ (reference sequence). Trimming pared 4 bases from V and 4 bases from J, leaving 13 bases between. The CDR3 extends over 14 amino acids.

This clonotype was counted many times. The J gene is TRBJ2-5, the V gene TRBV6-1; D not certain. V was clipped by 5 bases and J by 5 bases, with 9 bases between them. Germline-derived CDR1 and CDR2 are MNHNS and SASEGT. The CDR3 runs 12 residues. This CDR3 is CASSLFGETQYF. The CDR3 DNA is TGTGCCAGCAGTCTATTTGGGGAGACCCAGTACTTC.

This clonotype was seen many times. CDR3 sequence (DNA): TGTGCCAGCAGCCCCATGATGGGCGGCCTAGCGGGGGGAAGTGAGCAGTTCTTC. This sequence encodes CASSPMMGGLAGGSEQFF. The rearrangement links TRBV3-1 to TRBJ2-1; 11 bases agree with TRBD2. The CDR3 totals 18 residues. Germline V gene lookup returns CDR1 LGHDT and CDR2 YNNKEL (reference sequence). Unmatched junction bases numbered 17, after V lost 4 bases and J lost 9 bases.

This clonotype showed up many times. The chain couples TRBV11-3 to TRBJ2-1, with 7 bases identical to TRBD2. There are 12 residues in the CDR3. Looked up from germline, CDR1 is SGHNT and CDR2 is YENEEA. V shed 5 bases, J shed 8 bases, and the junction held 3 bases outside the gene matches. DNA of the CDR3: TGTGCCAGCAGCCGCGGGGGTCATGAGCAGTTCTTC. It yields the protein CASSRGGHEQFF.

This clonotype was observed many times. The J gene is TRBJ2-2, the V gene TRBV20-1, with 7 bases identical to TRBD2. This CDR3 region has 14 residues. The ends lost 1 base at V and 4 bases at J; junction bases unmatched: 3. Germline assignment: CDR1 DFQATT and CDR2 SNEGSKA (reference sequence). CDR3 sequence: CSARGTRGTGELFF. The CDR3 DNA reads TGCAGTGCTAGAGGGACTAGAGGCACCGGGGAGCTGTTTTTT.